The rows below give T cell receptor beta chains drawn from one sample of a study of beta chain features in type 1 diabetes. TCRdb's table, derived via immunoSEQ multiplex PCR, lists solely in-frame clones and lacks some. The sample comprises about 130,000 clones, around 8.7% of which are singletons, and around 0.7% rests with the top ten. The sample taken for sequencing was central memory CD4+ T cells from blood. These receptors came from a young man in good health. The CDR3 runs from the conserved cysteine through the conserved F or W. The D gene is left open where the match is weak. Size tells how often a clone was seen (once, few, many) or the class of an expanded clone, and some rows leave it out.

>TRBJ2-1|TRBV7-6|few|NA
TGTGCCAGCAGCTCCCCTAGAGGCGAGCAGTTCTTC
CASSSPRGEQFF
>TRBJ2-7|TRBV5-1|few|TRBD2
TGCGCCAGCAGCCCGGGACTAGTTCCTTACGAGCAGTACTTC
CASSPGLVPYEQYF
>TRBJ1-5|TRBV18|NA|TRBD1
TGTGCCAGCTCACCAGGGACAGGGGATCAGCCCCAGCATTTT
CASSPGTGDQPQHF
>TRBJ2-5|TRBV10-3|NA|TRBD1
TGTGCCAGCAGTGTACAGGGGAACGGAGAGACCCAGTACTTC
CASSVQGNGETQYF
>TRBJ1-2|TRBV4-3|NA|NA
TGCGCCAGCAGCCAAGGACAGGAAACTAACTATGGCTACACCTTC
CASSQGQETNYGYTF
>TRBJ2-3|TRBV11-2|few|NA
TGTGCCAGCAGCTCCGACCCAGGGCGGGGCGTCACAGATACGCAGTATTTT
CASSSDPGRGVTDTQYF
>TRBJ2-3|TRBV2|few|TRBD2
TGTGCCAGCAGCGGACTAGCGGGGTCAGATACGCAGTATTTT
CASSGLAGSDTQYF
>TRBJ1-2|TRBV19|few|TRBD1
TGTGCCAGTAGTCTACTGGACAGGGCGAGGGGAGGCTACACCTTC
CASSLLDRARGGYTF
>TRBJ2-4|TRBV28|many|NA
TGTGCCAGCAGACGGGGGTACATTCAGTACTTC
CASRRGYIQYF
>TRBJ2-7|TRBV4-3|NA|NA
TGCGCCAGCAGCCAAGTCGGGGTTTCGTACGAGCAGTACTTC
CASSQVGVSYEQYF
>TRBJ2-1|TRBV19|NA|NA
TGTGCCAGTAGTATTGGGGCGGTATACAATGAGCAGTTCTTC
CASSIGAVYNEQFF
>TRBJ2-1|TRBV2|few|TRBD1
TGTGCCAACCGGGACAGGGGGCCTGAGCAGTTCTTC
CANRDRGPEQFF
>TRBJ2-5|TRBV7-2|many|NA
TGTGCCAGCACCCTACGGGAGACCCAGTACTTC
CASTLRETQYF
>TRBJ2-7|TRBV20-1|few|NA
TGCAGTGCAATGCGCTCCTACGAGCAGTACTTC
CSAMRSYEQYF
>TRBJ2-7|TRBV5-1|few|TRBD1
TGCGCCAGCAGCTGGACCGGGACAGGGGTATTCCACGAGCAGTACTTC
CASSWTGTGVFHEQYF
>TRBJ2-3|TRBV5-4|few|TRBD2
TGTGCCAGCAGAAGGACTAGCGGGGGGGCCGTAGATACGCAGTATTTT
CASRRTSGGAVDTQYF
>TRBJ2-7|TRBV23-1|NA|TRBD1
TGCGCCAGCACACAGGACAGGGTCAATTTCTACGAGCAGTACTTC
CASTQDRVNFYEQYF
>TRBJ2-3|TRBV11-3|NA|NA
TGTGCCAGCAGCTCCGCGTCTATTGCAGATACGCAGTATTTT
CASSSASIADTQYF
>TRBJ1-3|TRBV4-3|NA|NA
TGCGCCAGCAGCCAAGATTCAGGGGCTGGAAACACCATATATTTT
CASSQDSGAGNTIYF
>TRBJ2-2|TRBV5-4|NA|TRBD2
TGTGCCAGCAGCTTGGGGACTAGTGGCTCCGGGGAGCTGTTTTTT
CASSLGTSGSGELFF
>TRBJ1-1|TRBV20-1|few|NA
TGCAGTGCTAGAGTCAGGGAAGCTTTCTTT
CSARVREAFF
>TRBJ1-5|TRBV14|NA|NA
TGTGCCAGCAGCCAAACGGGTGGCCAGCCCCAGCATTTT
CASSQTGGQPQHF
>TRBJ2-3|TRBV27|few|TRBD1
TGTGCCAGCAGTATCGGACAGGCCACAGATACGCAGTATTTT
CASSIGQATDTQYF
>TRBJ1-5|TRBV6-5|few|NA
TGTGCCAGCAAGGGGAGGGTTGGCAATCAGCCCCAGCATTTT
CASKGRVGNQPQHF
>TRBJ2-5|TRBV19|few|NA
TGTGCCAGTCGGGGTTCGAGTGGAGAGACCCAGTACTTC
CASRGSSGETQYF
>TRBJ2-3|TRBV7-9|few|NA
TGTGCCAGCAGCCAAGGACTAAACACAGATACGCAGTATTTT
CASSQGLNTDTQYF
>TRBJ1-3|TRBV5-6|NA|NA
TGTGCCAGCAGCTTGGGGAGGTGGAGCTCTGGAAACACCATATATTTT
CASSLGRWSSGNTIYF
>TRBJ2-7|TRBV2|few|TRBD1
TGTGCCAGCTCCGGGACAGGGGTCTACGAGCAGTACTTC
CASSGTGVYEQYF
>TRBJ1-3|TRBV7-9|few|NA
TGTGCCAGCAGCATAGGGGAGTCCAACACCATATATTTT
CASSIGESNTIYF
>TRBJ2-3|TRBV30|NA|TRBD1
TGTGCCTGGGGGACAGGGGGCCCAGATACGCAGTATTTT
CAWGTGGPDTQYF
>TRBJ1-1|TRBV13|few|NA
TGTGCCAGCAGCTACCGGGAGGGGCTGGGCACTGAAGCTTTCTTT
CASSYREGLGTEAFF
>TRBJ2-3|TRBV10-1|few|TRBD1
TGCGCCAGCTCCGAATCAGGGGGAGCAAAAGATACGCAGTATTTT
CASSESGGAKDTQYF
>TRBJ2-7|TRBV23-1|few|TRBD1
TGCGCCAGCAGTCGGGGACAGGGACAAATGGAATACGAGCAGTACTTC
CASSRGQGQMEYEQYF
>TRBJ2-5|TRBV7-2|few|TRBD2
TGTGCCAGCAGCTTATCGGGGGGCCAAGAGACCCAGTACTTC
CASSLSGGQETQYF
>TRBJ2-2|TRBV4-2|NA|TRBD2
TGTGCCAGCAGCCAAGACGCGGGGGGCCGGACCGGGGAGCTGTTTTTT
CASSQDAGGRTGELFF
>TRBJ2-5|TRBV6-5|few|NA
TGTGCCAGCAGTTCCGTACAGGGACGGGGAGAGACCCAGTACTTC
CASSSVQGRGETQYF
>TRBJ1-5|TRBV30|NA|NA
TGTGCCTGGGAACAGGGCCCCAATCAGCCCCAGCATTTT
CAWEQGPNQPQHF
>TRBJ2-7|TRBV6-6|NA|TRBD2
TGTGCCAGCAGTGTTAGCGGGGGGGCGTTGTACGAGCAGTACTTC
CASSVSGGALYEQYF
>TRBJ1-2|TRBV6-1|few|TRBD1
TGTGCCAGCAGCCCAGGGACAGTCTATGGCTACACCTTC
CASSPGTVYGYTF
>TRBJ2-5|TRBV5-4|NA|TRBD1
TGTGCCAGCAGCCATGGACAGGGACGGGAGACCCAGTACTTC
CASSHGQGRETQYF
>TRBJ1-1|TRBV30|few|NA
TGTGCCTGGAGTGTATTACAGAACACTGAAGCTTTCTTT
CAWSVLQNTEAFF
>TRBJ2-5|TRBV27|few|NA
TGTGCCAGCAGGAGGCTAGCGATGGAGACCCAGTACTTC
CASRRLAMETQYF